There are a few counts of the clone carrying this T cell receptor beta chain. No antigen is known for it. TCR beta cDNA libraries had unique molecular identifiers. TCRdb reprocessed the PCR reads with MiXCR, giving one entry per CDR3 protein. Of hundreds of thousands of distinct CDR3 sequences in the sample, roughly three fifths were seen once. The data belong to a study of post-analysis software for immune sequencing data. Study results and limitations: Patients carried roughly 5 TRBV segments more frequently than controls did, and TRBV5-6, TRBV5-1 and TRBV20-1 were among them.

Germline V gives CDR1 MNHEY, CDR2 SVGEGT. The CDR3 runs 15 residues. Between the trimmed V and J ends, which lost 2 bases and 8 bases, there was a span of 13 bases. The chain joins TRBV6-2 or TRBV6-3 to TRBJ1-6; D gene unclear. Material for sequencing was blood. The receptor comes from a girl aged 2 to 9 with multiple sclerosis. The CDR3 is CASSYGRSVDSPLHF. The CDR3 DNA is TGTGCCAGCAGTTACGGACGGTCCGTGGATTCACCCCTCCACTTT.